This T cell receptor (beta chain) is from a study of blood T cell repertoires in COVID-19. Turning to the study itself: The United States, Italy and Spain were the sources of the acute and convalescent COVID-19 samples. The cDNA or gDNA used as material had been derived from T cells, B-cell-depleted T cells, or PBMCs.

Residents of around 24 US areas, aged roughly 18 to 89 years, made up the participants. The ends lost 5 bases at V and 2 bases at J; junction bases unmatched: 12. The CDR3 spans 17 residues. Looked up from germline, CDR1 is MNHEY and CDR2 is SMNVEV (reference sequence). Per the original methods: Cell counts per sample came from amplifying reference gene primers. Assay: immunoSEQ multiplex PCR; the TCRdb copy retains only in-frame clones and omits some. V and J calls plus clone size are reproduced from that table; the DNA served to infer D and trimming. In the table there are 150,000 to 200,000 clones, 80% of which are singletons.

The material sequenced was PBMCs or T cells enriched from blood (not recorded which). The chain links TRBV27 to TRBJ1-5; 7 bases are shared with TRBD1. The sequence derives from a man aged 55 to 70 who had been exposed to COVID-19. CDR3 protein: CASSHTGVGKGNQPQHF. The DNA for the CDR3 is TGTGCCAGCAGTCACACAGGGGTGGGGAAAGGCAATCAGCCCCAGCATTTT.